This T cell receptor beta chain was profiled in a study of blood T cell repertoires in COVID-19. The germline V gene encodes CDR1 SGHAT and CDR2 FQNNGV. This CDR3 region has 14 residues. V was pared by 2 bases and J by 1 base, with 8 bases between. Sequencing used immunoSEQ multiplex PCR; TCRdb keeps in-frame clones, though not all of them. The table includes 95,000 to 100,000 clones, about 90% detected once. The sequence derives from a human donor with COVID-19, enrolled during active disease. The donor label of this sample is uncertain. The sample consisted of peripheral blood. The chain employs TRBV11-2 and TRBJ1-1; maybe TRBD1 (6 bases). This CDR3 reads CASSLQGPNTEAFF. In DNA form, the CDR3 reads TGTGCCAGCAGCTTACAGGGGCCGAACACTGAAGCTTTCTTT. Filled out from reference TRBV11-2 and TRBJ1-1, the complete variable domain reads EAGVAQSPRYKIIEKRQSVAFWCNPISGHATLYWYQQILGQGPKLLIQFQNNGVVDDSQLPKDRFSAERLKGVDSTLKIQPAKLEDSAVYLCASSLQGPNTEAFFGQGTRLTVV.